Following are 14 T cell receptor beta chains from one sample sequenced in a study of blood T cells in healthy people across ages. The use of a sample-barcoded 5' primer and a J-beta primer mix characterized a second PCR of about 7 to 12 cycles. TCRdb redid the calling of the 5' RACE reads with MiXCR, one entry per CDR3 protein. The table lists 780,000 or so distinct CDR3 sequences, 53% of them singletons. The sample taken for sequencing was blood. Source of these receptors: an older man in good health.

The V call is TRBV18, the J call TRBJ1-6; weak D call: TRBD1 (5 bases). CDR1 and CDR2 from the germline V gene are KGHSH and LQKENI. The V end lost 3 bases, the J end lost 12 bases, and 9 bases lay between the germline ends. CDR3 length equals 12 residues. This CDR3 reads CASSPAGGPLHF. The CDR3 nucleotides read TGTGCCAGCTCACCGGCGGGGGGACCCCTCCACTTT.

The V gene is TRBV2, the J gene TRBJ1-1, with D possibly being TRBD1 (5 bases). Trimming took off 2 bases at V and 5 bases at J, with 15 bases between the two ends. Germline V gene lookup returns CDR1 SNHLY and CDR2 FYNNEI. The CDR3 loop spans 15 amino acids. The CDR3 protein is CASSEQGSSITEAFF. CDR3 nucleotides: TGTGCCAGCAGTGAACAGGGAAGTAGTATTACTGAAGCTTTCTTT.

The rearrangement joins TRBV28 to TRBJ2-5; 7 nucleotides line up with TRBD1. There are 15 residues in the CDR3. Germline values: CDR1 MDHEN, CDR2 SYDVKM. V trimming: 8 bases; J trimming: 2 bases; junction bases outside the gene matches: 11. The CDR3 region has the DNA TGTGCCAGCGAGGAGAGTGGGGACAGTCAAGAGACCCAGTACTTC. Translating gives CASEESGDSQETQYF.

The chain couples TRBV7-9 to TRBJ2-4, with a tentative D call TRBD1 (6 bases). The CDR3 is 13 amino acids. The germline V gene has CDR1 SEHNR and CDR2 FQNEAQ (reference sequence). The V end lost 4 bases, the J end lost 13 bases, and 17 bases lay between the germline ends. The CDR3 DNA follows: TGTGCCAGCAGCTCAGACAGGAGTTCCAAGCAGTACTTC. Amino acid sequence: CASSSDRSSKQYF.

The chain carries TRBV9 and TRBJ2-7; D possibly corresponds to TRBD1 (6 bases). The germline CDR1 and CDR2 sequences are SGDLS and YYNGEE. This CDR3 is 14 amino acids long. The V end lost 3 bases, the J end lost 2 bases, and 12 bases lay between the germline ends. For the CDR3, the DNA is TGTGCCAGCAGCGGACGGACAGTTCCCTACGAGCAGTACTTC. It translates to CASSGRTVPYEQYF. Full variable domain (remainder filled in from reference TRBV9 and TRBJ2-7): DSGVTQTPKHLITATGQRVTLRCSPRSGDLSVYWYQQSLDQGLQFLIQYYNGEERAKGNILERFSAQQFPDLHSELNLSSLELGDSALYFCASSGRTVPYEQYFGPGTRLTVT.

This chain connects TRBV20-1 to TRBJ2-7; D is possibly TRBD1 or TRBD2 (5 bases each). This CDR3 is 16 amino acids long. Between the trimmed V and J ends, which lost 5 bases and 6 bases, there was a span of 26 bases. The V gene's germline CDR1 is DFQATT and CDR2 SNEGSKA (reference sequence). Here the CDR3 reads CSAPAQLAGGAGEQYF. CDR3 DNA: TGCAGTGCTCCTGCCCAACTTGCGGGTGGGGCCGGCGAGCAGTACTTC.

The rearrangement joins TRBV3-1 to TRBJ2-3; D uncertain. Germline values: CDR1 LGHDT, CDR2 YNNKEL (reference sequence). V was trimmed by 4 bases and J by 5 bases, leaving 19 bases between them. The CDR3 is 16 amino acids. The CDR3 DNA reads TGTGCCAGCAGCCGTCAATCGAAGTCTCTCTTAGATACGCAGTATTTT. Amino acids: CASSRQSKSLLDTQYF.

The chain is built from TRBV14 and TRBJ1-2; D remains unclear. From germline, CDR1 is SGHDN and CDR2 FVKESK. This CDR3 is built from 12 residues. V lost 0 bases and J 8 bases, leaving 7 bases between the germline ends. The CDR3 sequence is CASSQDGSGYTF. The DNA for the CDR3 is TGTGCCAGCAGCCAAGATGGCAGCGGCTACACCTTC.

V and J are TRBV20-1 and TRBJ2-1; D unclear. V lost 0 bases and J lost 6, with 15 bases in between. The CDR3 is made up of 15 amino acids. Germline CDR1 and CDR2: DFQATT and SNEGSKA (reference sequence). The CDR3 protein is CSARDRPPHVNEQFF. DNA of the CDR3: TGCAGTGCTAGAGATAGGCCCCCTCACGTCAATGAGCAGTTCTTC.

The gene calls are TRBV29-1 and TRBJ2-4; 8 positions match TRBD2. The J call may be wrong; the DNA end is better matched by TRBJ2-7. CDR1 is SQVTM and CDR2 is ANQGSEA in the germline V gene. This CDR3 is built from 10 residues. DNA for the CDR3: TGCAGCGTAGCGGGGGCCGAGCAGTACTTC. Its translation: CSVAGAEQYF.

Comments on this clonotype: A clone one base away is much larger, so this may be a read error. This chain links TRBV7-9 with TRBJ2-1, with a tentative D call TRBD1 (6 bases). There are 15 residues in the CDR3. The germline gives CDR1 SEHNR, CDR2 FQNEAQ (reference sequence). The CDR3 DNA sequence: TGTGCCAGCAGCTTAGTACAGGGTCCTAACAATAAGCAGTTCTTC. It codes for CASSLVQGPNNKQFF.

This chain uses TRBV7-9 with TRBJ2-1, with D possibly matching TRBD1 (5 bases). The DNA matches TRBJ2-7 better at its end, which makes the J call doubtful. Germline V gene data show CDR1 as SEHNR and CDR2 as FQNEAQ (reference sequence). This CDR3 contains 12 residues. The CDR3 DNA follows: TGTGCCAGCAGCTCCGACAGTGGGGAGCAGTACTTC. It specifies CASSSDSGEQYF.

The chain is built from TRBV21-1 and TRBJ2-3; the table's D call, TRBD1, was not checked against the DNA. TRBV21-1 is a pseudogene segment. The CDR3 runs 14 residues. The CDR3 spells CASPGGDGNRYAYF. The CDR3 nucleotides are TGTGCCAGCCCCGGGGGGGATGGGAACAGATACGCGTATTTT.

The CDR3 region is CSAGGGEAYNEQFF. The DNA of the CDR3 is TGCAGTGCTGGGGGAGGGGAGGCGTACAATGAGCAGTTCTTC. This chain connects TRBV20-1 to TRBJ2-1; 7 bases agree with TRBD2. This CDR3 contains 14 residues. CDR1 DFQATT and CDR2 SNEGSKA come from the germline V gene (reference sequence). Trimming cost V 5 bases and J 4 bases; bases outside gene matches: 8.